The 30 T cell receptor beta chains listed next were all sequenced from one sample in a study of cytomegalovirus exposure and HLA in healthy donors. The PCR employed 60 Vbeta primers together with 13 Jbeta primers. Generated by immunoSEQ multiplex PCR, the TCRdb table keeps only in-frame clones and is missing some. The table has 50,000 to 65,000 clones, more than 70% seen once. The source material was PBMCs. The receptors here all came from a woman aged 30 to 39 in good health and CMV-seronegative.

V is TRBV19 and J is TRBJ2-6; 8 bases line up with TRBD1. This CDR3 comprises 17 residues. Germline CDR1 and CDR2: LNHDA and SQIVND (reference sequence). Trimming removed 7 bases from V and 0 bases from J; junction bases left unmatched: 8. The CDR3 DNA reads TGTGCCAGTACCCCGGACAGGGTAATCTCTGGGGCCAACGTCCTGACTTTC. It encodes CASTPDRVISGANVLTF. The variable domain in full, completed from reference TRBV19 and TRBJ2-6, reads DGGITQSPKYLFRKEGQNVTLSCEQNLNHDAMYWYRQDPGQGLRLIYYSQIVNDFQKGDIAEGYSVSREKKESFPLTVTSAQKNPTAFYLCASTPDRVISGANVLTFGAGSRLTVL.

This chain uses TRBV5-8 with TRBJ1-4; 7 nucleotides line up with TRBD1. Losses at the gene ends were 4 bases for V and 0 bases for J; bases not matched to a gene: 6. This CDR3 region has 16 residues. Per the germline V gene, CDR1 is SGHTS and CDR2 is YDEGEE. The CDR3 DNA reads as TGTGCCAGCAGCCCGGGACAGTTCTCAACTAATGAAAAACTGTTTTTT. Its protein product is CASSPGQFSTNEKLFF.

The V gene is TRBV5-8, the J gene TRBJ2-1, with 10 positions matching TRBD2. Germline values: CDR1 SGHTS, CDR2 YDEGEE. CDR3 length: 16 amino acids. V trimming: 1 base; J trimming: 6 bases; junction bases outside the gene matches: 7. The CDR3 loop reads CASSLRLAGDGNEQFF. CDR3 nucleotides: TGTGCCAGCAGCTTGAGGCTAGCGGGAGACGGCAATGAGCAGTTCTTC.

The J gene is TRBJ1-5, the V gene TRBV25-1, with D unresolved. The CDR3 contains 14 residues. From germline, CDR1 is MGHDK and CDR2 SYGVNS. Trimming removed 3 bases at V and 5 bases at J, with 11 bases between. In DNA form, the CDR3 reads TGTGCCAGCAGTGATCGGTCGGACTATCAGCCCCAGCATTTT. Translated: CASSDRSDYQPQHF.

J is TRBJ1-5 and V is TRBV2, with 9 bases matching TRBD1. The CDR3 is made up of 15 amino acids. The V gene end was trimmed by 5 bases and the J gene end by 6 bases; junction bases not matched to a gene: 8. Germline V gene sequence: CDR1 SNHLY, CDR2 FYNNEI. CDR3 sequence: CASSPQRTGVQPQHF. In nucleotides, the CDR3 is TGTGCCAGCAGTCCACAACGGACAGGGGTTCAGCCCCAGCATTTT.

This chain links TRBV14 with TRBJ1-1; D is perhaps TRBD1 (6 bases). The V and J ends lost 3 bases and 4 bases respectively, with 18 bases between them. The V gene's germline CDR1 is SGHDN and CDR2 FVKESK. This CDR3 contains 16 residues. In DNA form, the CDR3 reads TGTGCCAGCAGCCAGTTGAGGGGGGGGGCTTCCACTGAAGCTTTCTTT. Translating it yields CASSQLRGGASTEAFF.

The chain links TRBV9 to TRBJ2-1; weak D call: TRBD1 (5 bases). Germline loops: CDR1 SGDLS, CDR2 YYNGEE. The ends were cut back, 0 bases at V and 5 bases at J, with 9 bases in the middle. There are 14 residues in the CDR3. CDR3 nucleotide sequence: TGTGCCAGCAGCGTAGGTGGGGCGGACAATGAGCAGTTCTTC. It translates to CASSVGGADNEQFF.

This clone was counted only a few times. The CDR3: CASSTGGEGVYEQYF. For the CDR3, the DNA is TGTGCCAGCAGTACTGGCGGGGAGGGAGTATACGAGCAGTACTTC. This chain uses TRBV28 with TRBJ2-7; 7 bases match TRBD2. Germline CDR1 and CDR2: MDHEN and SYDVKM. Trimming at V came to 5 bases and at J to 4 bases, leaving 11 bases not matched to a gene. This CDR3 is built from 15 residues.

This sequence joins TRBV30 and TRBJ2-5, with D possibly TRBD1 on 7 matching bases. The CDR3 runs to 13 residues. CDR1 GTSNPN and CDR2 SVGIG come from the germline V gene (reference sequence). V was clipped by 3 bases and J by 5 bases, with 13 bases between them. As DNA, the CDR3 is TGTGCCTGGAGATGGAGGGGGCTTGAGACCCAGTACTTC. This codes for CAWRWRGLETQYF.

This chain joins TRBV5-4 and TRBJ2-7; weak D call: TRBD1 (6 bases). The CDR3 runs 15 residues. Looked up from germline, CDR1 is SGHNT and CDR2 is YYREEE (reference sequence). The germline V and J ends were trimmed by 0 bases and 5 bases, with 15 bases remaining between them. This CDR3 is CASSLVGQCRHEQYV. The CDR3, as DNA: TGTGCCAGCAGCTTGGTGGGACAATGTCGCCACGAGCAGTACGTC.

The rearrangement uses TRBV5-8 and TRBJ2-5, with 8 bases that match TRBD1. The J call may be faulty, since TRBJ2-7 better matches the DNA end. The CDR3 runs 19 residues. Germline CDR1 and CDR2: SGHTS and YDEGEE. CDR3 DNA sequence: TGTGCCAGCAGCCGTTTTTTCGGGGACAGGTATTCTAAGTTCTACGAGCAGTACTTC. Translating it yields CASSRFFGDRYSKFYEQYF.

The rearrangement links TRBV7-9 to TRBJ2-2, with TRBD2 matching over 11 bases. The trim removed 1 base at V and 2 bases at J, leaving 9 bases unmatched. This CDR3 region has 19 residues. CDR1 and CDR2 from the germline V gene are SEHNR and FQNEAQ (reference sequence). The CDR3 region is CASSLGTSGSKPNTGELFF. The CDR3 region has the DNA TGTGCCAGCAGCTTAGGCACTAGCGGGAGCAAACCCAACACCGGGGAGCTGTTTTTT.

The rearrangement uses TRBV28 and TRBJ1-2; possibly TRBD1 for D (6 bases). The V gene lost 6 bases and the J gene lost 5 bases, with 16 bases spanning the gap. The CDR3 runs to 14 residues. Germline V CDR1 and CDR2: MDHEN, SYDVKM. CDR3 nucleotides: TGTGCCAGCAGAGTATACAGGGTGGGGTATGGCTACACCTTC. Protein: CASRVYRVGYGYTF.

The chain has TRBV7-9 and TRBJ1-1; tentatively, D is TRBD1 (5 bases). Germline assignment: CDR1 SEHNR and CDR2 FQNEAQ (reference sequence). This CDR3 comprises 15 residues. V was cut by 3 bases and J by 6 bases, with 17 bases left in between. The CDR3 bases are TGTGCCAGCAGCTTTTCCCAGGCCACAGGTTCTGAAGCTTTCTTT. Translated: CASSFSQATGSEAFF.

The chain is built from TRBV30 and TRBJ2-7; perhaps TRBD1 as D (7 bases). This CDR3 spans 15 amino acids. Between the trimmed V and J ends, which lost 1 base and 3 bases, there was a span of 16 bases. From germline, CDR1 is GTSNPN and CDR2 SVGIG (reference sequence). The CDR3 DNA is TGTGCCTGGAGTGCAGGGGGAGCGGGTTACTACGAGCAGTACTTC. It codes for CAWSAGGAGYYEQYF.

The V and J genes are TRBV27 and TRBJ1-1; D possibly corresponds to TRBD1 (6 bases). Per germline, CDR1 MNHEY and CDR2 SMNVEV (reference sequence). The CDR3 consists of 16 residues. V dropped 7 bases and J dropped 0 bases, with 18 bases sitting between them. CDR3 bases: TGTGCCAGCAACCAAAGGGGGACATTAATGAACACTGAAGCTTTCTTT. This sequence encodes CASNQRGTLMNTEAFF.

The V call is TRBV6-5, the J call TRBJ2-7, with TRBD2 as a possible D gene (6 bases). The CDR3 has 13 residues. Germline CDR1 and CDR2: MNHEY and SVGAGI. Trimming shortened V by 7 bases and J by 5 bases, and 15 bases separated the two germline ends. The chain's CDR3 is CASIQRAVDEQYF. CDR3 coding DNA: TGTGCCAGCATTCAGCGGGCCGTGGACGAGCAGTACTTC.

CDR3 nucleotide sequence: TGCAGCGTTGAAGGCGCTAATGGGGAGGACGATGGCTACACCTTC. Translated, it gives CSVEGANGEDDGYTF. This rearrangement joins TRBV29-1 to TRBJ1-2; D uncertain. The V gene lost 1 base and the J gene lost 6 bases, with 18 bases spanning the gap. CDR3 length: 15 residues. Germline assignment: CDR1 SQVTM and CDR2 ANQGSEA.

The J gene is TRBJ1-1, the V gene TRBV30; tentatively, D is TRBD1 (5 bases). The V gene's germline CDR1 is GTSNPN and CDR2 SVGIG (reference sequence). The CDR3 has 16 amino acids. V lost 0 bases to trimming and J lost 0 bases, with 14 bases between them. The CDR3: CAWSVLGGDLNTEAFF. Here the CDR3 DNA reads TGTGCCTGGAGTGTACTGGGCGGGGACCTGAACACTGAAGCTTTCTTT.

The rearrangement links TRBV27 to TRBJ2-5; 7 bases map to TRBD2. The CDR3 loop spans 16 amino acids. The V segment lost 4 bases and the J segment 11 bases; nucleotides outside the gene matches: 19. Per germline, CDR1 MNHEY and CDR2 SMNVEV (reference sequence). The DNA of the CDR3 is TGTGCCAGCAGTTCGACGTGGGCTAGCGGTGCTGGAGAGCAGTACTTC. Residues: CASSSTWASGAGEQYF.

Points on this clone: Other DNA sequences in the same sample also yield this CDR3. The CDR3: CASSVAGLAEAFF. The CDR3 nucleotides read TGTGCCAGCAGCGTAGCAGGGTTGGCTGAAGCTTTCTTT. The chain links TRBV9 to TRBJ1-1; D perhaps matches TRBD1 (5 bases). The CDR3 totals 13 residues. CDR1 SGDLS and CDR2 YYNGEE come from the germline V gene. The V and J ends lost 0 bases and 6 bases respectively, with 9 bases between them.

This clone was picked up a small number of times. This chain joins TRBV4-1 and TRBJ2-2, with TRBD1 identical over 9 bases. The CDR3 has 14 amino acids. Germline CDR1 reads MGHRA; CDR2 reads YSYEKL. V lost 6 bases to trimming and J lost 4 bases; unmatched junction nucleotides: 3. The CDR3 DNA reads as TGCGCCAGCAGGGACAGGGGCTTCACCGGGGAGCTGTTTTTT. Translating it yields CASRDRGFTGELFF.

The chain carries TRBV19 and TRBJ2-3; 8 bases fit TRBD2. The germline gives CDR1 LNHDA, CDR2 SQIVND (reference sequence). After removal of 0 bases from V and 2 bases from J, the junction contained 7 bases not matched to a gene. The CDR3 sequence is 17 residues long. DNA of the CDR3: TGTGCCAGTAGTATAGATCGCCCCGGGAGGGTCACAGATACGCAGTATTTT. Translation gives CASSIDRPGRVTDTQYF.

The chain links TRBV7-9 to TRBJ1-2, with TRBD1 matching over 8 bases. Germline V gene data show CDR1 as SEHNR and CDR2 as FQNEAQ (reference sequence). CDR3 length: 15 residues. The ends lost 5 bases at V and 4 bases at J; junction bases unmatched: 9. The CDR3 spells CASSQTGTGFYGYTF. The CDR3 coding sequence is TGTGCCAGCAGCCAAACCGGGACAGGTTTCTATGGCTACACCTTC.

This clone has more than one count but fewer than ten. In nucleotides, the CDR3 is TGTGCCAGCAGATTTGGGCAGAACACTGAAGCTTTCTTT. As protein: CASRFGQNTEAFF. The rearrangement joins TRBV5-4 to TRBJ1-1; no definite D call. CDR1 SGHNT and CDR2 YYREEE come from the germline V gene (reference sequence). CDR3 length: 13 amino acids. V dropped 5 bases and J dropped 1 base, with 9 bases sitting between them.

V usage is TRBV7-9 and J usage is TRBJ1-4, with a possible D match to TRBD1 (5 bases). V was clipped by 5 bases and J by 0 bases, with 19 bases between them. Germline V gene data show CDR1 as SEHNR and CDR2 as FQNEAQ (reference sequence). This CDR3 comprises 18 residues. The CDR3 protein is CASSAEAGRPTTNEKLFF. The CDR3, as DNA: TGTGCCAGCAGCGCAGAGGCGGGGCGTCCGACAACTAATGAAAAACTGTTTTTT.

This chain joins TRBV9 and TRBJ2-1; 14 nucleotides agree with TRBD2. The V and J ends lost 4 bases and 1 base, in that order; junction bases with no gene match: 7. In germline, CDR1 is SGDLS, CDR2 YYNGEE. There are 18 residues in the CDR3. CDR3: CASSSTSGRAASYNEQFF. In nucleotides, the CDR3 is TGTGCCAGCAGCTCGACTAGCGGGAGGGCCGCGTCCTACAATGAGCAGTTCTTC.

This chain joins TRBV7-2 and TRBJ2-3; 11 bases are shared with TRBD2. Unmatched junction bases numbered 11, after V lost 5 bases and J lost 4 bases. The CDR3 is 17 amino acids. Germline loops: CDR1 SGHTA, CDR2 FQGNSA. The CDR3 bases are TGTGCCAGCAGCGACCCGGGAATAGCGGGAGGGCCAGATACGCAGTATTTT. Translation: CASSDPGIAGGPDTQYF.

In its sample, this clone was seen a few times. The chain links TRBV11-2 to TRBJ2-1, with 9 nucleotides matching TRBD2. The V segment lost 5 bases and the J segment 7 bases; nucleotides outside the gene matches: 15. The CDR3 contains 17 residues. Germline V gene data show CDR1 as SGHAT and CDR2 as FQNNGV. CDR3 nucleotide sequence: TGTGCCAGCAGCCGGAATTTGGGTCTAGCGGGAAAAAATGAGCAGTTCTTC. Protein product: CASSRNLGLAGKNEQFF.

The chain carries TRBV9 and TRBJ2-7; TRBD1 agrees at 11 bases. The junction had 1 base not matched to a gene; V was cut back by 0 bases and J by 2 bases. The CDR3 sequence is 15 residues long. Germline CDR1 is SGDLS and CDR2 is YYNGEE. The CDR3 DNA follows: TGTGCCAGCAGCGTAGGGGACAGGGGGGCCTACGAGCAGTACTTC. This sequence encodes CASSVGDRGAYEQYF.